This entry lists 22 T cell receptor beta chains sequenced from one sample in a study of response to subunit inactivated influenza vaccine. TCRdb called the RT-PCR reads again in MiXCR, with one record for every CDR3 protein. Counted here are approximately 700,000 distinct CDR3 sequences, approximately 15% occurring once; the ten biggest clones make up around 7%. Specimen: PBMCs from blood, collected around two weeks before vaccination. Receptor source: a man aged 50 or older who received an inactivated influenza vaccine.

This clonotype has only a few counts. The CDR3 region has the DNA TGCGCCAGCAGCCTGTCGAGGGCAGGGCTGGGAGATACGCAGTATTTT. Translation: CASSLSRAGLGDTQYF. The rearrangement links TRBV5-1 to TRBJ2-3, with D perhaps TRBD1 or TRBD2 (5 bases each). The germline V gene encodes CDR1 SGHRS and CDR2 YFSETQ. Trimming took off 4 bases at V and 5 bases at J, with 20 bases between the two ends. The CDR3 covers 16 residues.

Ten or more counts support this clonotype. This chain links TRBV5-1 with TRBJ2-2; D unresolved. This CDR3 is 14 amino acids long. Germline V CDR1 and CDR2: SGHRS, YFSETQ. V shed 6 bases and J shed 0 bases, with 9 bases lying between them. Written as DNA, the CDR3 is TGCGCCAGCAAAAGGGATTCGAACACCGGGGAGCTGTTTTTT. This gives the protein CASKRDSNTGELFF.

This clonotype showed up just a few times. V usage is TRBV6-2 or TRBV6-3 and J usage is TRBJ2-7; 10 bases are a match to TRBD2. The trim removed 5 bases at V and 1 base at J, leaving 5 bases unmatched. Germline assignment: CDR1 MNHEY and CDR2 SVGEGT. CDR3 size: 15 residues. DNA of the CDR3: TGTGCCAGCAGTGCTAGCGGGAGTCGGTCCTACGAGCAGTACTTC. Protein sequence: CASSASGSRSYEQYF.

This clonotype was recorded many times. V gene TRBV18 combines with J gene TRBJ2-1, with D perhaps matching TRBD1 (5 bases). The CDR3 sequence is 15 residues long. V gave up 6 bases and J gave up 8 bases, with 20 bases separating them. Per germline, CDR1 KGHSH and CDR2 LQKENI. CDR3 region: CASSPRQTRQDEQFF. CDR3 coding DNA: TGTGCCAGCTCCCCTAGACAGACTCGTCAGGATGAGCAGTTCTTC. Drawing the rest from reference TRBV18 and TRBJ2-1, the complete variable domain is NAGVMQNPRHLVRRRGQEARLRCSPMKGHSHVYWYRQLPEEGLKFMVYLQKENIIDESGMPKERFSAEFPKEGPSILRIQQVVRGDSAAYFCASSPRQTRQDEQFFGPGTRLTVL.

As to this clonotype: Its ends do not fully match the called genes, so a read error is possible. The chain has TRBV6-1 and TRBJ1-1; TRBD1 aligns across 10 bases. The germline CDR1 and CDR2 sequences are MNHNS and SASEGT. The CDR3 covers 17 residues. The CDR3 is CVSSDKTGGYLNTEAFF. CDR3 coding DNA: TGTGTCAGCAGTGACAAGACAGGGGGCTACTTGAACACTGAAGCTTTCTTT.

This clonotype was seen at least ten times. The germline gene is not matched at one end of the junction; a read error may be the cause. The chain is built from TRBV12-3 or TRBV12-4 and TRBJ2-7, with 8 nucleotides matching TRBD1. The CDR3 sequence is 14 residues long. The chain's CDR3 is CASSLDRGAYEQYF. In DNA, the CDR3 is TGCGCCAGCAGTCTTGACAGGGGAGCCTACGAGCAGTACTTC.

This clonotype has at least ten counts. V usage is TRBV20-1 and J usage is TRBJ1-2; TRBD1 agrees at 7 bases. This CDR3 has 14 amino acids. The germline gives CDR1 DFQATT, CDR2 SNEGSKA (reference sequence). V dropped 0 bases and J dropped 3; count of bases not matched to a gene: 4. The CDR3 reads CSARETGWDYGYTF. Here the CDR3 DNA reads TGCAGTGCTAGAGAGACAGGGTGGGACTATGGCTACACCTTC.

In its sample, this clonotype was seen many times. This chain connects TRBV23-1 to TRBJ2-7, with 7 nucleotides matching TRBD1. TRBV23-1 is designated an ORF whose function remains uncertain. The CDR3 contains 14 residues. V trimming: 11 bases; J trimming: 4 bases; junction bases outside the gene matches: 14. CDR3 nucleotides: TGCGCCCCCCGCCCAGGGGGAGCCTTATACGAGCAGTACTTC. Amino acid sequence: CAPRPGGALYEQYF.

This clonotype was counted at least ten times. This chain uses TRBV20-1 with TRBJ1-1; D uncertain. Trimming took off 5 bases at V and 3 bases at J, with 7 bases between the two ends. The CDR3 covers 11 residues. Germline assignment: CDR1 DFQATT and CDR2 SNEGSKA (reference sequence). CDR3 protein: CSAAFDTEAFF. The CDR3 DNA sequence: TGCAGTGCTGCATTTGACACTGAAGCTTTCTTT.

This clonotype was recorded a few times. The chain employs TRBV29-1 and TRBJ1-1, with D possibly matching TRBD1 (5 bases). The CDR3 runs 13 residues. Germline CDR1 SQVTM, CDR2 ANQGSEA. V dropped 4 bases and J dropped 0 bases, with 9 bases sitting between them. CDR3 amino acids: CSVGDRMNTEAFF. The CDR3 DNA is TGCAGCGTTGGGGACCGGATGAACACTGAAGCTTTCTTT.

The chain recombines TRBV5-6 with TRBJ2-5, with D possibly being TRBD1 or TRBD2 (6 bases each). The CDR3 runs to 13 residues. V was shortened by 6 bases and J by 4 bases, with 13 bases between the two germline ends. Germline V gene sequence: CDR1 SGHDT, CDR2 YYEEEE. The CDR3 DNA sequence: TGTGCCAGCATCGGAAAGGGGGGAGAGACCCAGTACTTC. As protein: CASIGKGGETQYF.

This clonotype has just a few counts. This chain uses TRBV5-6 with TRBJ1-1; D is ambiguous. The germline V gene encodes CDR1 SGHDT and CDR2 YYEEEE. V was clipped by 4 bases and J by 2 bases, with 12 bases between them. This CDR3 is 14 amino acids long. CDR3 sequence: CASSRKSPNTEAFF. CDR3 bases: TGTGCCAGCAGCAGGAAAAGCCCAAACACTGAAGCTTTCTTT. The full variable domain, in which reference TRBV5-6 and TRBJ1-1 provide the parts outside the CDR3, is DAGVTQSPTHLIKTRGQQVTLRCSPKSGHDTVSWYQQALGQGPQFIFQYYEEEERQRGNFPDRFSGHQFPNYSSELNVNALLLGDSALYLCASSRKSPNTEAFFGQGTRLTVV.

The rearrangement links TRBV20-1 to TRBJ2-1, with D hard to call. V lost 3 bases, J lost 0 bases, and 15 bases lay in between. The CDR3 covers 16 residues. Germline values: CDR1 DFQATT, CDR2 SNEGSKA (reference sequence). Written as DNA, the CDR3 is TGCAGTGCTAGCGAGCTCACCCCGGCCTCCTACAATGAGCAGTTCTTC. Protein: CSASELTPASYNEQFF.

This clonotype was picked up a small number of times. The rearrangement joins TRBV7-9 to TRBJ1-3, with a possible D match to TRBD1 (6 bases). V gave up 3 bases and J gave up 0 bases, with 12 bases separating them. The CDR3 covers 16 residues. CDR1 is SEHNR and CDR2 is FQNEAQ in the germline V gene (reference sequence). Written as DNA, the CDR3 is TGTGCCAGCAGCTTGACAGGACGGATCTCTGGAAACACCATATATTTT. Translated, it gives CASSLTGRISGNTIYF.

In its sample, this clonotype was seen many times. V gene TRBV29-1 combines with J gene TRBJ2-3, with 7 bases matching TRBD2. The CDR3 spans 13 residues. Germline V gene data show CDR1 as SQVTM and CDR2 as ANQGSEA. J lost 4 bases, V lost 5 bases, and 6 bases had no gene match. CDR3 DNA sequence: TGCAGCGTTAGTCGGGGAGGGCCAGATACGCAGTATTTT. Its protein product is CSVSRGGPDTQYF.

In DNA form, the CDR3 reads TGCAGTGCTGGAGGGGCCAATGAGCAGTTCTTC. Amino acid sequence: CSAGGANEQFF. The gene calls are TRBV20-1 and TRBJ2-1, with D perhaps TRBD2 (6 bases). The germline V gene has CDR1 DFQATT and CDR2 SNEGSKA (reference sequence). CDR3 size: 11 residues. The V gene lost 5 bases and the J gene lost 6 bases, with 8 bases spanning the gap.

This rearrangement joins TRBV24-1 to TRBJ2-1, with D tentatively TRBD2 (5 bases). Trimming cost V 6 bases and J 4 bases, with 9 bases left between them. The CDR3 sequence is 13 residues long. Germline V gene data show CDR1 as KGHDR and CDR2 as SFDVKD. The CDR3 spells CATSRRAYNEQFF. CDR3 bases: TGTGCCACCAGTCGGCGGGCTTACAATGAGCAGTTCTTC.

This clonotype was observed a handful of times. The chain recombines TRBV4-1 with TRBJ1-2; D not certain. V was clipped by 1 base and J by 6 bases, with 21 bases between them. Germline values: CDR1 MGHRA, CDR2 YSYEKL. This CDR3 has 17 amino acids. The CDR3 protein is CASSQVVPDPRGNGYTF. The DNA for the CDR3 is TGCGCCAGCAGCCAAGTGGTACCGGACCCAAGAGGGAATGGCTACACCTTC.

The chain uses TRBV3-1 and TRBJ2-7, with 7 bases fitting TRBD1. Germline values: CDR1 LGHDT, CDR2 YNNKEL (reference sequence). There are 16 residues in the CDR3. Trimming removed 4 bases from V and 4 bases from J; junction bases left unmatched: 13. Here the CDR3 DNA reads TGTGCCAGCAGCCCGTCCGGGACAGCAATGTTTTACGAGCAGTACTTC. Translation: CASSPSGTAMFYEQYF.

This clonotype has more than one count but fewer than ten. The CDR3 loop reads CASSLEGASTDTQYF. The CDR3 coding sequence is TGTGCCAGCAGTTTAGAGGGTGCTAGCACAGATACGCAGTATTTT. The rearrangement uses TRBV12-3 or TRBV12-4 and TRBJ2-3, with no clear D. The V gene lost 1 base and the J gene lost 0 bases, with 8 bases spanning the gap. This CDR3 has 15 residues.

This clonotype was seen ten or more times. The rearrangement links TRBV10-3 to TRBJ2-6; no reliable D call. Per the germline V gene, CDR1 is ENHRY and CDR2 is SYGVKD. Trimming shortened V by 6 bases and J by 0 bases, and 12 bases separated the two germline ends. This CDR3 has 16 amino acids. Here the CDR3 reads CAISLSSGSGANVLTF. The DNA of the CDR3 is TGTGCCATCAGCCTGTCCAGTGGCTCTGGGGCCAACGTCCTGACTTTC.

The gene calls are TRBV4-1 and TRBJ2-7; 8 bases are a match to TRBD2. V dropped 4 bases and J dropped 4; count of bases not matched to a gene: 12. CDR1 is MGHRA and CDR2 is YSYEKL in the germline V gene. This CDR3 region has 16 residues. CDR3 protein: CASSRDASGGMYEQYF. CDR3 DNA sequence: TGCGCCAGCAGCCGAGACGCGTCGGGGGGGATGTACGAGCAGTACTTC.